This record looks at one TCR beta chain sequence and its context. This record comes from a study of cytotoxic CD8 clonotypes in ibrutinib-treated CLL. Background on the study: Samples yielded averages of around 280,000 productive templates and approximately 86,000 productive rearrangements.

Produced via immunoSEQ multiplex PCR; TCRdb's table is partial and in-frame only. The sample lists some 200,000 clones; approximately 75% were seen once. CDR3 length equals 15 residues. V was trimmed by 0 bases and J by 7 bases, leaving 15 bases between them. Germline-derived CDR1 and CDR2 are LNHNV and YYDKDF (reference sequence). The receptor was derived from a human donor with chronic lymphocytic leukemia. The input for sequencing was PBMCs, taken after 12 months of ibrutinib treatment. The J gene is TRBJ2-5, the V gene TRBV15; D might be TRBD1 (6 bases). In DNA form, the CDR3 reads TGTGCCACCAGCAGAGATAGGGCAGGGGCATGGACCCAGTACTTC. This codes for CATSRDRAGAWTQYF.